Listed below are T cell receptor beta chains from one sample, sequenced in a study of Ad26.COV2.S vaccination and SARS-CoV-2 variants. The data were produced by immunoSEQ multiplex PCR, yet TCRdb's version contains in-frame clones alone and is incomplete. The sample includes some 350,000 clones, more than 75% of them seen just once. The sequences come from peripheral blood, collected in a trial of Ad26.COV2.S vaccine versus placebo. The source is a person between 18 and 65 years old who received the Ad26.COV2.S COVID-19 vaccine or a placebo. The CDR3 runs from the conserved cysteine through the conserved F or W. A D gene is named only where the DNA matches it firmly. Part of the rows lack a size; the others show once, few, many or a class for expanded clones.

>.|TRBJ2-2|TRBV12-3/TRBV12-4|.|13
TGTGCCAGCAGCCTGACTTACACCGGGGAGCTGTTTTTT
CASSLTYTGELFF
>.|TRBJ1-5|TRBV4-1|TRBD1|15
TGCGCCAGCAGCGAAGACAGGGGGTACCATCAGCCCCAGCATTTT
CASSEDRGYHQPQHF
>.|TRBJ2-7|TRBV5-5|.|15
TGTGCCAGCAGCTTGTCGTTTAGCCTGCCCTACGAGCAGTACTTC
CASSLSFSLPYEQYF
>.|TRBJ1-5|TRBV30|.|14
TGTGCCTGGTCCGGACAGTACAACAATCAGCCCCAGCATTTT
CAWSGQYNNQPQHF
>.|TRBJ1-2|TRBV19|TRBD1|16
TGTGCCAGTAGTCCGGACAGGGGGCGAGACCACTATGGCTACACCTTC
CASSPDRGRDHYGYTF
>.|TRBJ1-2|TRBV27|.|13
TGTGCCAGCAGTTTAGTTTTGGGCTATGGCTACACCTTC
CASSLVLGYGYTF
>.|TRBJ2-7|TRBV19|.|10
TGTGCCAGTAGGGGGGGCGAGCAGTACTTC
CASRGGEQYF
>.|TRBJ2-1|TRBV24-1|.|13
TGTGCCACCGGAGGGGGGTCAGGGGGTGAGCAGTTCTTC
CATGGGSGGEQFF
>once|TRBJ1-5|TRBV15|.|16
TGTGCCACCAGCAGAGACCCAGGCAACAGCAATCAGCCCCAGCATTTT
CATSRDPGNSNQPQHF
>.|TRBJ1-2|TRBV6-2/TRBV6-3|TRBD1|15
TGTGCCAGCAGTCCGGACAGGTCTCCGCACTATGGCTACACCTTC
CASSPDRSPHYGYTF
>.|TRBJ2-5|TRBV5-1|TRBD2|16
TGCGCCAGCAGCTTGGCCGGGCTAGCGGTCCAAGAGACCCAGTACTTC
CASSLAGLAVQETQYF
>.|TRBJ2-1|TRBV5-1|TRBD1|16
TGCGCCAGCAGCGTACAGGGGGCAGGGGGCTACAATGAGCAGTTCTTC
CASSVQGAGGYNEQFF
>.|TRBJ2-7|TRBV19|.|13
TGTGCCAGTAGTCCTAGTACGTACTACGAGCAGTACTTC
CASSPSTYYEQYF
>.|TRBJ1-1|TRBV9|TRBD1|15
TGTGCCAGCAGCGTAGAGGGGGCCATGAACACTGAAGCTTTCTTT
CASSVEGAMNTEAFF
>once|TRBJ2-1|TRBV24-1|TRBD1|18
TGTGCCACCAGTGATTCGCGAGGGGGGACAGGGGACTACAATGAGCAGTTCTTC
CATSDSRGGTGDYNEQFF
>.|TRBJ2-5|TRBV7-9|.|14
TGTGCCAGCAGTTCTACAGGAGGAGGGGAGACCCAGTACTTC
CASSSTGGGETQYF
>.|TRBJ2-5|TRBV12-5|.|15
TGTGCTAGTGGTTTGGGGGGTCGAGGGGAAGAGACCCAGTACTTC
CASGLGGRGEETQYF
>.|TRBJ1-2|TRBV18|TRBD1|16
TGTGCCAGCTCACCACCAGGACAGGGGTTCGACTATGGCTACACCTTC
CASSPPGQGFDYGYTF
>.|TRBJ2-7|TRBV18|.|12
TGTGCCAGCTCACCAACACCACTCGAGCAGTACTTC
CASSPTPLEQYF
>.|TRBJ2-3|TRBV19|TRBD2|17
TGTGCCAGTAGTATAGGTGGACTAGCGGGGGGCACAGATACGCAGTATTTT
CASSIGGLAGGTDTQYF
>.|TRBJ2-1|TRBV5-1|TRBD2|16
TGCGCCAGCGGGACTAGCGGGGGGCACTCCTACAATGAGCAGTTCTTC
CASGTSGGHSYNEQFF
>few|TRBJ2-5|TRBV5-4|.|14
TGTGCCAGCAGCTTGCTCGGGGGGCGCGAGACCCAGTACTTC
CASSLLGGRETQYF
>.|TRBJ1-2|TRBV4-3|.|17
TGCGCCAGCAGCCAAGTGGCGGCGGCTGGGACCAACTATGGCTACACCTTC
CASSQVAAAGTNYGYTF
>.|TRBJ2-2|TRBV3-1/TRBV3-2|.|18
TGTGCCAGCAGACCCACTTTCGACGGACACGCGAACACCGGGGAGCTGTTTTTT
CASRPTFDGHANTGELFF
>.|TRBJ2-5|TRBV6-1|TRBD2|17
TGTGCCAGCAGTGTACCGGGACTAGCGGGGAACCAAGAGACCCAGTACTTC
CASSVPGLAGNQETQYF
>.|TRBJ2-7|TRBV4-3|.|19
TGCGCCAGCAGCCAAGATGATAGTGGTGGGGACGAAAGCTCCTACGAGCAGTACTTC
CASSQDDSGGDESSYEQYF
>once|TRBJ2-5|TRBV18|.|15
TGTGCCAGCTCACCCCACCTTTTGGAGCAAGAGACCCAGTACTTC
CASSPHLLEQETQYF
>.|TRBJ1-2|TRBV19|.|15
TGTGCCAGCCAAAATATCTGGTTGGGGGACTATGGCTACACCTTC
CASQNIWLGDYGYTF
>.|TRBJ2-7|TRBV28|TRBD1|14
TGTGCCAGCAGTCTTCAGACAGGGACGGGCGAGCAGTACTTC
CASSLQTGTGEQYF
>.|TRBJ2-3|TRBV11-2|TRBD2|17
TGTGCCAGCAGCTTTAACCCGGGACTAGCGGGTACAGATACGCAGTATTTT
CASSFNPGLAGTDTQYF
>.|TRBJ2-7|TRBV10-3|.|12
TGTGCCATCGGGCCCGAGTCCTACGAGCAGTACTTC
CAIGPESYEQYF
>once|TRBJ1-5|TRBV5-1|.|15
TGCGCCAGCAGCCTGGGGGTGGGGGCTGGACAGCCCCAGCATTTT
CASSLGVGAGQPQHF
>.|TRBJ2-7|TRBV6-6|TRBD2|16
TGTGCCAGCAGTTCGCCTACTAGCGGGACCCACTACGAGCAGTACTTC
CASSSPTSGTHYEQYF
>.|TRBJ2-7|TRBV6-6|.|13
TGTGCCAGCAGTTACCCAGGGGACTACGAGCAGTACTTC
CASSYPGDYEQYF
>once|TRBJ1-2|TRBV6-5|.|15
TGTGCCAGCAGTTACTCGTTCAGCAACCCCTATGGCTACACCTTC
CASSYSFSNPYGYTF
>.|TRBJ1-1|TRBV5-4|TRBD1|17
TGTGCCAGCAGCTCGGGCCAGGTTAGGGGGCCTAGCACTGAAGCTTTCTTT
CASSSGQVRGPSTEAFF
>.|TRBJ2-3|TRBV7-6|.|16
TGTGCCAGCAGCTTAATCCCCCACGGCCCTACAGATACGCAGTATTTT
CASSLIPHGPTDTQYF
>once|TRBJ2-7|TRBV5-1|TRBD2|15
TGCGCCAGCAGCCGCAGCGGGACGCTCGACTACGAGCAGTACTTC
CASSRSGTLDYEQYF
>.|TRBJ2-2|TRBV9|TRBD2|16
TGTGCCAGCAGCCCCACCGGGACTAGCTTAACCGGGGAGCTGTTTTTT
CASSPTGTSLTGELFF
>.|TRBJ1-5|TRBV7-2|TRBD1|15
TGTGCCAGCAGCTTTACCGACAGGGCCAATCAGCCCCAGCATTTT
CASSFTDRANQPQHF
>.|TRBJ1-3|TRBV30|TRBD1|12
TGTGCCGGGACAGGTGCTGGAAACACCATATATTTT
CAGTGAGNTIYF
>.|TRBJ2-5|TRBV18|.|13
TGTGCCAGCTCACCACAAAGGCAAGAGACCCAGTACTTC
CASSPQRQETQYF
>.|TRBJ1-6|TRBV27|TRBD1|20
TGTGCCAGCAGTTTAGCTTTTGGGACAGGGGGGAGCTCCTATAATTCACCCCTCCACTTT
CASSLAFGTGGSSYNSPLHF
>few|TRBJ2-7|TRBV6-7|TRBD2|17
TGTGCCAGCAGTTACTCAGGACTAGCGGGCGCCTCCTACGAGCAGTACTTC
CASSYSGLAGASYEQYF
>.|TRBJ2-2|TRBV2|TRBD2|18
TGTGCCAGTAGCAGAAGGACTAGCGGGGGTGGGAACACCGGGGAGCTGTTTTTT
CASSRRTSGGGNTGELFF
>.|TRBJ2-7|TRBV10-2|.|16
TGCGCCAGCAGTGACTCACGGCTAGCCGCTATCTACGAGCAGTACTTC
CASSDSRLAAIYEQYF
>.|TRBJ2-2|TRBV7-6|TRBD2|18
TGTGCCAGCAGCTTCCGGACTAGCGGGGGTACGAACACCGGGGAGCTGTTTTTT
CASSFRTSGGTNTGELFF
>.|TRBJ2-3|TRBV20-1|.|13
TGCAGTGCTAGTCACAGCGGCACAGATACGCAGTATTTT
CSASHSGTDTQYF